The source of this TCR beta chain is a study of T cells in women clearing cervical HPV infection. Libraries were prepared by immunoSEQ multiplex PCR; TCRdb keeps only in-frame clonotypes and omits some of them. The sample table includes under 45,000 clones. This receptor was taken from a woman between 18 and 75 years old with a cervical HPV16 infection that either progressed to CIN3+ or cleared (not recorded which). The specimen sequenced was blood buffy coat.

CDR3 bases read: TGTGCCAGCCAGACAGGGGCTGGGGCCAACGTC. Protein product: CASQTGAGANV. The whole CDR3 protein is CASQTGAGANVLTF. V usage is TRBV2 and J usage is TRBJ2-6, with 8 nucleotides matching TRBD1. Sequencing ends 3 residues short of the CDR3 end; the germline J gene provides the rest. V was pared by 8 bases and J by 2 bases, with 2 bases of the junction left unmatched. CDR1 is SNHLY, CDR2 FYNNEI, per germline. CDR3 length: 14 residues. The full variable domain, completed using reference TRBV2 and TRBJ2-6, is EPEVTQTPSHQVTQMGQEVILRCVPISNHLYFYWYRQILGQKVEFLVSFYNNEISEKSEIFDDQFSVERPDGSNFTLKIRSTKLEDSAMYFCASQTGAGANVLTFGAGSRLTVL.